One sample yielded the 21 T cell receptor beta chains listed below, sequenced in a study of chronic HIV infection and antiretroviral therapy. TCRdb reanalysed the 5' RACE reads using MiXCR and keeps one entry per CDR3 protein. The data contain approximately 47,000 distinct CDR3 sequences, about 20% of them seen just once; the ten biggest clones take up around 2.8%. The sequenced sample consisted of peripheral blood. The receptors were sampled from an adult who had HIV and had not received antiretroviral therapy, or was an uninfected healthy control (not recorded which).

The sample holds a few counts of this clonotype. J is TRBJ2-2 and V is TRBV3-1; D possibly corresponds to TRBD2 (6 bases). This CDR3 is built from 15 residues. V dropped 5 bases and J dropped 6 bases, with 16 bases sitting between them. Per the germline V gene, CDR1 is LGHDT and CDR2 is YNNKEL (reference sequence). CDR3 in amino acids: CASSYHGGNAGELFF. The CDR3 coding sequence is TGTGCCAGCAGCTACCACGGGGGTAACGCCGGGGAGCTGTTTTTT. Full variable domain (outside the CDR3, taken from reference TRBV3-1 and TRBJ2-2): DTAVSQTPKYLVTQMGNDKSIKCEQNLGHDTMYWYKQDSKKFLKIMFSYNNKELIINETVPNRFSPKSPDKAHLNLHINSLELGDSAVYFCASSYHGGNAGELFFGEGSRLTVL.

V and J are TRBV19 and TRBJ2-1; 13 bases line up with TRBD2. J lost 1 base, V lost 4 bases, and 1 base had no gene match. Germline V gene sequence: CDR1 LNHDA, CDR2 SQIVND (reference sequence). This CDR3 has 16 residues. CDR3 amino acids: CASSRLAGGSYNEQFF. DNA for the CDR3: TGTGCCAGTAGTAGACTAGCGGGAGGTTCCTACAATGAGCAGTTCTTC.

This chain joins TRBV5-1 and TRBJ1-4; 7 nucleotides line up with TRBD1. The trim removed 4 bases at V and 0 bases at J, leaving 3 bases unmatched. CDR3 length equals 15 residues. Germline assignment: CDR1 SGHRS and CDR2 YFSETQ. The CDR3 DNA reads as TGCGCCAGCAGCAGGGGGACAGCAACTAATGAAAAACTGTTTTTT. This translates into CASSRGTATNEKLFF.

This clonotype was observed a handful of times. The rearrangement joins TRBV4-1 to TRBJ2-1; D is unclear. Trimming pared 8 bases from V and 10 bases from J, leaving 30 bases between. Germline CDR1 reads MGHRA; CDR2 reads YSYEKL. The CDR3 runs to 17 residues. This chain's CDR3 is CASSASYKRSMSKEQFF. The CDR3 region has the DNA TGCGCCAGCTCCGCCTCGTACAAAAGGTCTATGTCGAAGGAGCAGTTCTTC.

This clonotype showed up just once. The chain links TRBV4-1 to TRBJ2-1; TRBD2 aligns across 12 bases. Germline values: CDR1 MGHRA, CDR2 YSYEKL. The CDR3 loop spans 20 amino acids. After removal of 1 base from V and 3 bases from J, the junction contained 13 bases not matched to a gene. CDR3 sequence: CASSQVWTSGTWGYYNEQFF. The CDR3 bases are TGCGCCAGCAGCCAAGTGTGGACTAGCGGGACATGGGGATACTACAATGAGCAGTTCTTC.

The chain has TRBV6-5 and TRBJ2-3; D is perhaps TRBD1 (6 bases). Germline V gene sequence: CDR1 MNHEY, CDR2 SVGAGI. Between the trimmed V and J ends, which lost 10 bases and 4 bases, there was a span of 12 bases. The CDR3 contains 12 residues. Written as DNA, the CDR3 is TGTGCCACAGGGGCGGACCCAGATACGCAGTATTTT. This sequence encodes CATGADPDTQYF.

The rearrangement joins TRBV18 to TRBJ2-7; TRBD2 matches 7 bases. The J segment lost 6 bases and the V segment lost 3 bases, leaving 11 bases of the junction unmatched. The CDR3 loop spans 15 amino acids. Looked up from germline, CDR1 is KGHSH and CDR2 is LQKENI. The CDR3 nucleotides read TGTGCCAGCTCACCCCTCGTGGGAGGGGCGAGCGAGCAGTACTTC. Its translation: CASSPLVGGASEQYF.

The V gene is TRBV7-9, the J gene TRBJ1-1, with D possibly TRBD1 on 6 matching bases. Trimming took 6 bases from V and 7 from J, leaving 15 bases between them. Germline CDR1 reads SEHNR; CDR2 reads FQNEAQ (reference sequence). The CDR3 length is 13 residues. The CDR3 nucleotides are TGTGCCAGCAGTTTACGGGACACCTATGAAGCTTTCTTT. Encoded protein: CASSLRDTYEAFF.

This clonotype has only a few counts. The chain is built from TRBV11-3 and TRBJ2-3, with D perhaps TRBD2 (6 bases). The CDR3 has 15 amino acids. Between the trimmed V and J ends, which lost 11 bases and 0 bases, there was a span of 18 bases. The germline V gene has CDR1 SGHNT and CDR2 YENEEA. The CDR3 DNA follows: TGTGCCTCCAGCTTAGTAAGCGGGAGCACAGATACGCAGTATTTT. Amino acids: CASSLVSGSTDTQYF.

The V call is TRBV20-1, the J call TRBJ2-3; 8 positions agree with TRBD2. Unmatched junction bases numbered 18, after V lost 6 bases and J lost 4 bases. The CDR3 runs 17 residues. Germline loops: CDR1 DFQATT, CDR2 SNEGSKA (reference sequence). The CDR3 nucleotides are TGCAGTGCCCAGCTCCTACCTCGCGGGAGGAATCCAGATACGCAGTATTTT. The encoded protein is CSAQLLPRGRNPDTQYF.

The chain employs TRBV28 and TRBJ1-4, with D tentatively TRBD1 (5 bases). The V end lost 5 bases, the J end lost 0 bases, and 10 bases lay between the germline ends. Germline V lookup: CDR1 MDHEN, CDR2 SYDVKM. The CDR3 is 15 residues long. In DNA, the CDR3 is TGTGCCAGCAGTGCTCAGGGACCAACTAATGAAAAACTGTTTTTT. Encoded protein: CASSAQGPTNEKLFF.

Ten or more counts support this clonotype. This chain links TRBV2 with TRBJ2-7; weak D call: TRBD1 (6 bases). CDR1 SNHLY and CDR2 FYNNEI come from the germline V gene. The CDR3 is made up of 15 amino acids. Trimming took 4 bases from V and 0 from J, leaving 13 bases between them. Written as DNA, the CDR3 is TGTGCCAGCAGTGCCACCCGGGGACACTCCTACGAGCAGTACTTC. Protein sequence: CASSATRGHSYEQYF. The full variable domain, completed using reference TRBV2 and TRBJ2-7, is EPEVTQTPSHQVTQMGQEVILRCVPISNHLYFYWYRQILGQKVEFLVSFYNNEISEKSEIFDDQFSVERPDGSNFTLKIRSTKLEDSAMYFCASSATRGHSYEQYFGPGTRLTVT.

At least ten counts were recorded for this clonotype. The chain couples TRBV28 to TRBJ2-1; TRBD2 is a possible D gene (5 bases). Per germline, CDR1 MDHEN and CDR2 SYDVKM. Trimming cost V 3 bases and J 4 bases, with 13 bases left between them. CDR3 length: 15 residues. The CDR3 nucleotides read TGTGCCAGCAGTTTCCGGGGTGGCGGGTACAATGAGCAGTTCTTC. This sequence encodes CASSFRGGGYNEQFF.

This chain joins TRBV5-1 and TRBJ1-2; D gene uncertain. Germline CDR1 and CDR2: SGHRS and YFSETQ. The CDR3 has 14 residues. The ends were cut back, 5 bases at V and 3 bases at J, with 14 bases in the middle. The CDR3 spells CASRVRGSDYGYTF. CDR3 bases: TGCGCCAGCAGAGTACGGGGTAGCGACTATGGCTACACCTTC. The full variable domain, its missing parts supplied by reference TRBV5-1 and TRBJ1-2, is KAGVTQTPRYLIKTRGQQVTLSCSPISGHRSVSWYQQTPGQGLQFLFEYFSETQRNKGNFPGRFSGRQFSNSRSEMNVSTLELGDSALYLCASRVRGSDYGYTFGSGTRLTVV.

The CDR3 spells CASSSWTSGNRDQYF. CDR3 nucleotides: TGTGCCAGCAGTTCTTGGACTAGCGGGAATAGAGATCAGTACTTC. This chain joins TRBV6-2 or TRBV6-3 and TRBJ2-7; 12 nucleotides align to TRBD2. The CDR3 has 15 residues. The J segment lost 10 bases and the V segment lost 4 bases, leaving 11 bases of the junction unmatched. Germline V gene data show CDR1 as MNHEY and CDR2 as SVGEGT.

This clonotype was seen just once. J is TRBJ2-7 and V is TRBV28, with 8 bases matching TRBD1. Germline CDR1 reads MDHEN; CDR2 reads SYDVKM. The CDR3 has 17 residues. Trimming cost V 2 bases and J 3 bases; bases outside gene matches: 12. The CDR3 coding sequence is TGTGCCAGCAGTTTAATACAGGGGGTGGAAAAAGTCTACGAGCAGTACTTC. Translated, it gives CASSLIQGVEKVYEQYF.

The chain links TRBV5-1 to TRBJ2-1; no firm D call. CDR3 length: 11 amino acids. In germline, CDR1 is SGHRS, CDR2 YFSETQ. Trimming took 5 bases from V and 8 from J, leaving 8 bases between them. The CDR3 bases are TGCGCCAGCAGTTACGATGATGAGCAGTTCTTC. This translates into CASSYDDEQFF.

The chain recombines TRBV4-1 with TRBJ2-3; D call uncertain. V gave up 2 bases and J gave up 3 bases, with 9 bases separating them. The CDR3 consists of 14 residues. CDR1 is MGHRA and CDR2 is YSYEKL in the germline V gene. CDR3 in amino acids: CASSQRFRTDTQYF. The CDR3 coding sequence is TGCGCCAGCAGCCAACGATTTCGGACAGATACGCAGTATTTT.

The chain links TRBV11-1 to TRBJ1-2; no definite D call. CDR1 is SGHAT, CDR2 FQDESV, per germline (reference sequence). With 0 bases removed from V and 4 bases from J, the gap between germline ends came to 6 bases. The CDR3 has 13 amino acids. The DNA for the CDR3 is TGTGCCAGCAGCTTAGCGGAAGGCTATGGCTACACCTTC. Amino acid sequence: CASSLAEGYGYTF. The whole variable domain, remainder taken from reference TRBV11-1 and TRBJ1-2, is EAEVAQSPRYKITEKSQAVAFWCDPISGHATLYWYRQILGQGPELLVQFQDESVVDDSQLPKDRFSAERLKGVDSTLKIQPAELGDSAMYLCASSLAEGYGYTFGSGTRLTVV.

The J gene is TRBJ2-7, the V gene TRBV28, with 10 bases identical to TRBD2. CDR1 is MDHEN, CDR2 SYDVKM, per germline. V lost 5 bases and J lost 2; bases outside the gene matches: 6. This CDR3 region has 15 residues. CDR3 DNA sequence: TGTGCCAGCAGTCCTGGGACTAGCGTCGCCTACGAGCAGTACTTC. Translating it yields CASSPGTSVAYEQYF.

This clonotype turned up a few times. V usage is TRBV28 and J usage is TRBJ2-5, with unresolved D. Trimming left V 3 bases short and J 5 bases short, with 16 bases between. From germline, CDR1 is MDHEN and CDR2 SYDVKM. This CDR3 has 15 residues. CDR3 DNA sequence: TGTGCCAGCAGTTTTACCGAGGCGGTGTGGGAGACCCAGTACTTC. It yields the protein CASSFTEAVWETQYF.